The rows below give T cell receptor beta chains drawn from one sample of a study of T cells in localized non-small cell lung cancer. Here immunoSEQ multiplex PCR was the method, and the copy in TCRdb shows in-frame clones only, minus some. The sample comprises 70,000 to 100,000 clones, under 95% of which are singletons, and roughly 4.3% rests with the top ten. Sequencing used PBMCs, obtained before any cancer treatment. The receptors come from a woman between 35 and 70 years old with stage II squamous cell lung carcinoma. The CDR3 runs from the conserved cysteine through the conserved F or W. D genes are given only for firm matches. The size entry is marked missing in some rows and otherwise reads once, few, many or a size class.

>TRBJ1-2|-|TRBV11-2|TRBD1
TGTGCCAGCAGCTGGGACAGGCCAGAGCTCTATGGCTACACCTTC
CASSWDRPELYGYTF
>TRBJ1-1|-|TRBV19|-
TGTGCCAGTAGTATTCACCCGAGGACTGAAGCTTTCTTT
CASSIHPRTEAFF
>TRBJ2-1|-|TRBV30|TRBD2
TGTGCCTGGAGAGTGTACCTTGGGCTAGCGGGAGAGAATGAGCAGTTCTTC
CAWRVYLGLAGENEQFF
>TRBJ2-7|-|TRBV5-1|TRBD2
TGCGCCAGCAGCTTAACTAGCGGGGACACCTACGAGCAGTACTTC
CASSLTSGDTYEQYF
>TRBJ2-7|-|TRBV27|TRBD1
TGTGCCAGCAGTATATCCTGGACAGGTGACTACGAGCAGTACTTC
CASSISWTGDYEQYF
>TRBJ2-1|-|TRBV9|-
TGTGCCAGCAGCCCTGGGAGAGGCCTAAACAATGAGCAGTTCTTC
CASSPGRGLNNEQFF
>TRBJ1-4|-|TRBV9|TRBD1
TGTGCCAGCAGCGTAGGTGACAGGGAGGGAGAAAAACTGTTTTTT
CASSVGDREGEKLFF
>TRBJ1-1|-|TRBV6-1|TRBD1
TGTGCCAGCAGTGGACAGGGGGCCCCTGAAGCTTTCTTT
CASSGQGAPEAFF
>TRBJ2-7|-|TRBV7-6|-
TGTGCCAGCAGTCGGGGCATAGAGGCCTACGAGCAGTACTTC
CASSRGIEAYEQYF
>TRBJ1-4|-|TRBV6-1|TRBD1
TGTGCCAGCAGTGGGTGGGACAGGGCGTATGAAAAACTGTTTTTT
CASSGWDRAYEKLFF
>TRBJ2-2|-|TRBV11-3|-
TGTGCCAGCAGCCCGGGACAAACGAACACCGGGGAGCTGTTTTTT
CASSPGQTNTGELFF
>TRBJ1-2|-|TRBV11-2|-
TGTGCCAGCAGCGGTTTAGGCTATGGCTACACCTTC
CASSGLGYGYTF
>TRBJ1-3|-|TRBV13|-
TGTGCCAGCAGCTTGCCCCAGGGAAACACCATATATTTT
CASSLPQGNTIYF
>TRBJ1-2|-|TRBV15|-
TGTGCCACCAGCAGGGCTAGGTATGGCTACACCTTC
CATSRARYGYTF
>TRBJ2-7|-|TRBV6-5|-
TGTGCCACCTCCCCAGGCTACGAGCAGTACTTC
CATSPGYEQYF
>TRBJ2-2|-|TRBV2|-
TGTGCCAGCAGTGAAGTCCTAGCCGGGGAGCTGTTTTTT
CASSEVLAGELFF
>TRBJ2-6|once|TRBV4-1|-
TGCGCCAGCAGCCCATCGGACGGGATCTCTGGGGCCAACGTCCTGACTTTC
CASSPSDGISGANVLTF
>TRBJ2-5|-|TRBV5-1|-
TGCGCCAGCAGCTTGGAGAATTTTATGGAGACCCAGTACTTC
CASSLENFMETQYF
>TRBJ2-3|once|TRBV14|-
TGTGCCAGCAGCCCCAGGGGCCTACGTGGGGATACGCAGTATTTT
CASSPRGLRGDTQYF
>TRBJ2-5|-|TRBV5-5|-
TGTGCCAGCAGTCAATGGGCAGAAGAGACCCAGTACTTC
CASSQWAEETQYF
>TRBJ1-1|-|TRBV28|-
TGTGCCAGCAGTCTGGACTATCTTGGTGAAGCTTTCTTT
CASSLDYLGEAFF
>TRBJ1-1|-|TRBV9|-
TGTGCCAGCAGCTCCACGGGGGCTGGGAACACTGAAGCTTTCTTT
CASSSTGAGNTEAFF
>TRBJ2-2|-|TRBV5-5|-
TGTGCCAGCAGCCGGGGGGACAGAAACACCGGGGAGCTGTTTTTT
CASSRGDRNTGELFF
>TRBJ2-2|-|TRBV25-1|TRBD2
TGTGCCAGCAGAGCTAGCGGGAGGCCGAACACCGGGGAGCTGTTTTTT
CASRASGRPNTGELFF
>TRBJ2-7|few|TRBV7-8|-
TGTGCCAGCAGCTTAGTAGCCTTGGGGTACGAGCAGTACTTC
CASSLVALGYEQYF
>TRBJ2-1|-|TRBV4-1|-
TGCGCCAGCAGCCACCACAATGAGCAGTTCTTC
CASSHHNEQFF
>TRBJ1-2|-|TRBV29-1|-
TGCAGCGTCCGAAGGGGGGACTATGGCTACACCTTC
CSVRRGDYGYTF
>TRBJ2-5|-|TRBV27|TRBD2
TGTGCCAGCAGTTTGGGGTGGGGGGGAGAGACCCAGTACTTC
CASSLGWGGETQYF
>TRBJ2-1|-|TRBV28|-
TGTGCCAGCAGTTCACGAAGGGGGAGGAATGAGCAGTTCTTC
CASSSRRGRNEQFF
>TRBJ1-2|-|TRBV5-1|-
TGCGCCAGCAGCTTGGACTGGGGGGACTATGGCTACACCTTC
CASSLDWGDYGYTF
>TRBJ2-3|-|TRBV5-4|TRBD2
TGTGCCAGCAGCAGTAGCGGGGCGCGCACAGATACGCAGTATTTT
CASSSSGARTDTQYF
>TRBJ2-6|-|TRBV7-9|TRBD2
TGTGCCAGCAGCTTAGTAGCGGGTATCTCTGGGGCCAACGTCCTGACTTTC
CASSLVAGISGANVLTF
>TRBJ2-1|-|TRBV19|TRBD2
TGTGCCAGTAGTACTCTCCCATTTGGTAGCGGGTACAATGAGCAGTTCTTC
CASSTLPFGSGYNEQFF
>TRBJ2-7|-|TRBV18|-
TGTGCCAGCTCACCAGTAGCCTACGAGCAGTACTTC
CASSPVAYEQYF
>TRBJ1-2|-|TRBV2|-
TGTGCCAGCAGTGGCCAGGGCTATGGCTACACCTTC
CASSGQGYGYTF
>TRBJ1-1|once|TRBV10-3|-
TGTGCCATCAGTCCGGGACCCCCGGGAAGATTCTTT
CAISPGPPGRFF
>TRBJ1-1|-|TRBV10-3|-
TGTGCCATCAGTGGGATAAACACTGAAGCTTTCTTT
CAISGINTEAFF
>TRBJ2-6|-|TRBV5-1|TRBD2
TGCGCCAGCACAAAAAACGGGGGGACTGGGGCCAACGTCCTGACTTTC
CASTKNGGTGANVLTF
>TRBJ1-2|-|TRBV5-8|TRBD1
TGTGCCAGCAGCTGGGACAGTCCTGGCTACACCTTC
CASSWDSPGYTF
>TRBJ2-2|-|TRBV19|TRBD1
TGTGCCAGTAACTGGGACAGGGGGCTTGGCGGGGAGCTGTTTTTT
CASNWDRGLGGELFF
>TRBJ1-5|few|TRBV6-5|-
TGTGCCAGCAGTGACCCATCCGGGCCCCAGCATTTT
CASSDPSGPQHF
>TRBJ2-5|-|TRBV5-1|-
TGCGCCAGCAGCTTGGAGGACAGCCAAGAGACCCAGTACTTC
CASSLEDSQETQYF
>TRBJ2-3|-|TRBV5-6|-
TGTGCCAGCAGCTTAGGGGGAGGGCCTCGGACAGATACGCAGTATTTT
CASSLGGGPRTDTQYF
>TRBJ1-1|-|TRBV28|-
TGTGCCAGCAGTATTATGATGGGGGCGAACACTGAAGCTTTCTTT
CASSIMMGANTEAFF
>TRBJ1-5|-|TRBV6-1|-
TGTGCCAGCAGAAATCCAGGCGATAGCAATCAGCCCCAGCATTTT
CASRNPGDSNQPQHF
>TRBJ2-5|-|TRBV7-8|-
TGTGCCAGCAGCTTAGTTCCGGGAATCGGAGAGACCCAGTACTTC
CASSLVPGIGETQYF
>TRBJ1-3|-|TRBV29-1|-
TGCAGCGTGAAGGACTCCTCTGGAAACACCATATATTTT
CSVKDSSGNTIYF
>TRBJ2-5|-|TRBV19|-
TGTGCCAGTAGTATAGATCCGGAGCGGCCTGGGGAGACCCAGTACTTC
CASSIDPERPGETQYF
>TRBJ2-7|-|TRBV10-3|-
TGTGCCATCAGTGACTTCGATAAAGGCTACGAGCAGTACTTC
CAISDFDKGYEQYF
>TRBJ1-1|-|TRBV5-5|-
TGTGCCAGCAGCTTGGCCGCCGGGCGGGGCACTGAAGCTTTCTTT
CASSLAAGRGTEAFF
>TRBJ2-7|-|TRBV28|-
TGTGCCAGCAGTTTAGAGGGTTGGGCTTACGAGCAGTACTTC
CASSLEGWAYEQYF
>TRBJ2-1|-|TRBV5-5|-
TGTGCCAGCAGCTTCCTGGTCGAGGGCGGAGGTGAGCAGTTCTTC
CASSFLVEGGGEQFF
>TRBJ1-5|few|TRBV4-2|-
TGTGCCAGCAGCCAAGAGTGGACGTCGGGGCCCCAGCATTTT
CASSQEWTSGPQHF
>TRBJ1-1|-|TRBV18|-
TGTGCCAGCTCACAAACAGTGGGGTATGCGAACACTGAAGCTTTCTTT
CASSQTVGYANTEAFF
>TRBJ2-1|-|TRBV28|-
TGTGCCAGCAGTCCCAACGGGGCCTACAATGAGCAGTTCTTC
CASSPNGAYNEQFF
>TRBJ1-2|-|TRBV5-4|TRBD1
TGTGCCAGCAGCTCATTCAAACAGGGGGAACGAGGAGGCTACACCTTC
CASSSFKQGERGGYTF
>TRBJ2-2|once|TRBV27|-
TGTGCCAGCACTTTGGGTTCACAGGGCACCGGGGAGCTGTTTTTT
CASTLGSQGTGELFF
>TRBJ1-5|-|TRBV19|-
TGTGCCAGTAGTATTAAAGGGGGCAATCAGCCCCAGCATTTT
CASSIKGGNQPQHF
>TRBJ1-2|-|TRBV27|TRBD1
TGTGCCAGCAGTCCTTCTAGGGGGCATGTATTCTATGGCTACACCTTC
CASSPSRGHVFYGYTF
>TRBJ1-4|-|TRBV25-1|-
TGTGCCAGCAGTGGGTATCCAGGGACAACTAATGAAAAACTGTTTTTT
CASSGYPGTTNEKLFF